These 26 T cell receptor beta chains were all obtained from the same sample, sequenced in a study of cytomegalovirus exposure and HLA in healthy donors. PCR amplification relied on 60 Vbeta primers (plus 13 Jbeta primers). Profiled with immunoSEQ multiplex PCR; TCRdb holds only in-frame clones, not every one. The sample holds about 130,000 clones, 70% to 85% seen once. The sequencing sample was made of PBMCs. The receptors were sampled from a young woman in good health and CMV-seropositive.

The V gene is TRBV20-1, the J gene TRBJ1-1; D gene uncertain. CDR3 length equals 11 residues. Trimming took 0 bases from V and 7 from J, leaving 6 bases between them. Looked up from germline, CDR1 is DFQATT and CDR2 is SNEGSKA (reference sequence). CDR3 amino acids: CSARDRSEAFF. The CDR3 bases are TGCAGTGCTAGAGATAGAAGTGAAGCTTTCTTT.

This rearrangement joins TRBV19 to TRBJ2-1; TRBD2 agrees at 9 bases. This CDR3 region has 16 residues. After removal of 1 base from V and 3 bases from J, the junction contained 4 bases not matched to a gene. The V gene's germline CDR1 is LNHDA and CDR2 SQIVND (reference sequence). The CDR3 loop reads CASSIAGGGVYNEQFF. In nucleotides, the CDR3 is TGTGCCAGTAGTATAGCCGGCGGGGGGGTCTACAATGAGCAGTTCTTC.

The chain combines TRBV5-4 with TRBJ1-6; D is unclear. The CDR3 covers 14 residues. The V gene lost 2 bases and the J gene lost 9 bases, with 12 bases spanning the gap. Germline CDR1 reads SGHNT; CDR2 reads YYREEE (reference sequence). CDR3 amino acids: CASSFEGSGSPLHF. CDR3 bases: TGTGCCAGCAGCTTTGAGGGTAGCGGTTCACCCCTCCACTTT. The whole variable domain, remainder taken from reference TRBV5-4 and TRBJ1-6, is ETGVTQSPTHLIKTRGQQVTLRCSSQSGHNTVSWYQQALGQGPQFIFQYYREEENGRGNFPPRFSGLQFPNYSSELNVNALELDDSALYLCASSFEGSGSPLHFGNGTRLTVT.

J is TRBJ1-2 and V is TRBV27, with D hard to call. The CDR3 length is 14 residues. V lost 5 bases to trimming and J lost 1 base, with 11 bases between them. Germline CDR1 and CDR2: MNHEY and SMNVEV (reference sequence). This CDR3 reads CASSPPGVNYGYTF. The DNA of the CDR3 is TGTGCCAGCAGTCCCCCCGGAGTTAACTATGGCTACACCTTC.

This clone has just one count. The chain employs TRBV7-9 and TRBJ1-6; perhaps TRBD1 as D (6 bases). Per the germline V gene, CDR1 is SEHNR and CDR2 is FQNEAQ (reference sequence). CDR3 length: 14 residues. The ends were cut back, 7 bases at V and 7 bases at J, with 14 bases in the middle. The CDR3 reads CASTEQGRNSPLHF. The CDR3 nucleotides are TGTGCCAGCACCGAACAGGGAAGGAATTCACCCCTCCACTTT.

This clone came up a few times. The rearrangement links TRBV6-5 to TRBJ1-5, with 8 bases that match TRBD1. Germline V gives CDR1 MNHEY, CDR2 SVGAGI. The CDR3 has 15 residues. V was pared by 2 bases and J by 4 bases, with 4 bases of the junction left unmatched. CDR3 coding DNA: TGTGCCAGCAGTTACGGGGGACAGGCGAATCAGCCCCAGCATTTT. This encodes CASSYGGQANQPQHF.

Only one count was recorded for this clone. The CDR3 protein is CASSYLYNEQFF. CDR3 bases: TGTGCCAGCAGTTACCTTTACAATGAGCAGTTCTTC. The V gene is TRBV6-6, the J gene TRBJ2-1; D unclear. This CDR3 region has 12 residues. CDR1 is MNHNY, CDR2 SVGAGI, per germline (reference sequence). With 2 bases removed from V and 4 bases from J, the gap between germline ends came to 3 bases.

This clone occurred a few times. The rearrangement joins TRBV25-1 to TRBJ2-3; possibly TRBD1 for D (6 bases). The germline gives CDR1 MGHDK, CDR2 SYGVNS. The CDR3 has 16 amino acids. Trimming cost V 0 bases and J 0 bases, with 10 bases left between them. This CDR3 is CASSEYVGHSTDTQYF. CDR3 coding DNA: TGTGCCAGCAGTGAATATGTGGGACACAGCACAGATACGCAGTATTTT. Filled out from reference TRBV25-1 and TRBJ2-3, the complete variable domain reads EADIYQTPRYLVIGTGKKITLECSQTMGHDKMYWYQQDPGMELHLIHYSYGVNSTEKGDLSSESTVSRIRTEHFPLTLESARPSHTSQYLCASSEYVGHSTDTQYFGPGTRLTVL.

The chain's CDR3 is CSASTSESYNEQFF. CDR3 DNA sequence: TGCAGCGCCTCGACTAGTGAGTCCTACAATGAGCAGTTCTTC. This rearrangement joins TRBV29-1 to TRBJ2-1, with TRBD2 as a possible D gene (6 bases). The V end was cut by 7 bases, the J end by 1 base, with 14 bases between. The CDR3 covers 14 residues. CDR1 and CDR2 from the germline V gene are SQVTM and ANQGSEA.

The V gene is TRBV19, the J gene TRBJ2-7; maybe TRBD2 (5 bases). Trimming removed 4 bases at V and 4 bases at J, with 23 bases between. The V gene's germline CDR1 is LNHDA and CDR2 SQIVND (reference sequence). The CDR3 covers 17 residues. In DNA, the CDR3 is TGTGCCAGTAGTAACCCCCGGGCGGGTGCGGCCCTTTACGAGCAGTACTTC. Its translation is CASSNPRAGAALYEQYF.

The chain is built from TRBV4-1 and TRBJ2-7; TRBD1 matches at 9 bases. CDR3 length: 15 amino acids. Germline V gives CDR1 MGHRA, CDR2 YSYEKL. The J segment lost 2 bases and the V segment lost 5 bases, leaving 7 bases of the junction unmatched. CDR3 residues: CASSEGDRAPYEQYF. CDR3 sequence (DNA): TGCGCCAGCAGCGAGGGGGACAGGGCCCCCTACGAGCAGTACTTC.

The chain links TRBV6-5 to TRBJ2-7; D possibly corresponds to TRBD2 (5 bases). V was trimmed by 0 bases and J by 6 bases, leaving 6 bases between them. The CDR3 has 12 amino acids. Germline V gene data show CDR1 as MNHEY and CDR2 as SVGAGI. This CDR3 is CASSYSGVEQYF. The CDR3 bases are TGTGCCAGCAGTTACTCCGGGGTCGAGCAGTACTTC.

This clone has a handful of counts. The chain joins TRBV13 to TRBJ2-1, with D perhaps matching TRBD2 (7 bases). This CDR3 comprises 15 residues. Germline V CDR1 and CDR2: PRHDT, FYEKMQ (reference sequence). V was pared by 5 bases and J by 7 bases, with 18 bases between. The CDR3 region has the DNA TGTGCCAGCAGCCTCCCGGGGGGCCCTAGGAATGAGCAGTTCTTC. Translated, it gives CASSLPGGPRNEQFF.

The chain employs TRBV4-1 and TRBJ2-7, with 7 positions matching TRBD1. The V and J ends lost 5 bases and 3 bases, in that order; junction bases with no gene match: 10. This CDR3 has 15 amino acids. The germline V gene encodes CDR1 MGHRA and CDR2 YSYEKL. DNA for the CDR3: TGCGCCAGCAGCTATATAGGGGACAGAGACTACGAGCAGTACTTC. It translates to CASSYIGDRDYEQYF.

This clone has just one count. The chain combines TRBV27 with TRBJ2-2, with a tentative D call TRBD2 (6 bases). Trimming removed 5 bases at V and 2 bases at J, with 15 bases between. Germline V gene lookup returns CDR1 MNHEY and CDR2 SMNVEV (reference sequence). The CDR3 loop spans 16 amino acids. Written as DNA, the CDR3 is TGTGCCAGCAGTCCGAGTAGGGACTTCAACACCGGGGAGCTGTTTTTT. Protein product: CASSPSRDFNTGELFF.

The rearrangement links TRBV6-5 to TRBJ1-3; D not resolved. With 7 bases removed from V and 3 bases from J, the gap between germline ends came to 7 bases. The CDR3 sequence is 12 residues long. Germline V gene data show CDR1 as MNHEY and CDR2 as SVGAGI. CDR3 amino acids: CASTGLGNTIYF. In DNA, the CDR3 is TGTGCCAGCACCGGACTTGGAAACACCATATATTTT.

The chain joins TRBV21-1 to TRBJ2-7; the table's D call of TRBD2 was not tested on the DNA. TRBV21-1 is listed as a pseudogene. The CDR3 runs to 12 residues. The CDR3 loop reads CASSSCSYEQYF. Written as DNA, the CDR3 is TGTGCCAGCAGCTCTTGCTCCTACGAGCAGTACTTC.

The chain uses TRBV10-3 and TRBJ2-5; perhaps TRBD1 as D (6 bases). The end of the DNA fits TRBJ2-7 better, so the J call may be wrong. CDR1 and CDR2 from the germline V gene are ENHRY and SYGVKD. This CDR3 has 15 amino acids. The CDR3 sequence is CAISESDSTPYEQYF. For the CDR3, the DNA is TGTGCCATCAGTGAGTCGGACAGTACTCCCTACGAGCAGTACTTC.

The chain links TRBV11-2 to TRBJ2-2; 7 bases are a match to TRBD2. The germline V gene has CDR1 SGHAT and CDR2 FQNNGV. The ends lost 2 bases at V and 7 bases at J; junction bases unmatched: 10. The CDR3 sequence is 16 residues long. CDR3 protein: CASSLMAGVKVGELFF. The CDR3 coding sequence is TGTGCCAGCAGCTTAATGGCGGGGGTAAAAGTCGGGGAGCTGTTTTTT. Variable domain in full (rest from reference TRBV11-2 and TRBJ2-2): EAGVAQSPRYKIIEKRQSVAFWCNPISGHATLYWYQQILGQGPKLLIQFQNNGVVDDSQLPKDRFSAERLKGVDSTLKIQPAKLEDSAVYLCASSLMAGVKVGELFFGEGSRLTVL.

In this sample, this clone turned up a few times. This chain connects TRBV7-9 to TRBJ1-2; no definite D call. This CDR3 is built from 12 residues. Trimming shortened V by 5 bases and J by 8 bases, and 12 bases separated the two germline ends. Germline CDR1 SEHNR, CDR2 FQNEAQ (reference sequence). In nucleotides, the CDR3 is TGTGCCAGCAGCGTGTATTTTGAGGGCTACACCTTC. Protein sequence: CASSVYFEGYTF.

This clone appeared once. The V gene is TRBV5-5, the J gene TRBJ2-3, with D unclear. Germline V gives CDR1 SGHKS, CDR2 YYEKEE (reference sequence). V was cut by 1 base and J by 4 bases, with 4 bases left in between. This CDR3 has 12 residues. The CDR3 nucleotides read TGTGCCAGCAGCTTGTCCGCAGATACGCAGTATTTT. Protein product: CASSLSADTQYF. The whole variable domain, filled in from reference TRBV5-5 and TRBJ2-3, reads DAGVTQSPTHLIKTRGQQVTLRCSPISGHKSVSWYQQVLGQGPQFIFQYYEKEERGRGNFPDRFSARQFPNYSSELNVNALLLGDSALYLCASSLSADTQYFGPGTRLTVL.

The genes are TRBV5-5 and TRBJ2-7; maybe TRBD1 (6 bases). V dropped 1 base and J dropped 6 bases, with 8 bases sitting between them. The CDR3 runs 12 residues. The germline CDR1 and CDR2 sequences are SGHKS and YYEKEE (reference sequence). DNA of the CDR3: TGTGCCAGCAGCTTGAGGGGGATCGAGCAGTACTTC. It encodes CASSLRGIEQYF.

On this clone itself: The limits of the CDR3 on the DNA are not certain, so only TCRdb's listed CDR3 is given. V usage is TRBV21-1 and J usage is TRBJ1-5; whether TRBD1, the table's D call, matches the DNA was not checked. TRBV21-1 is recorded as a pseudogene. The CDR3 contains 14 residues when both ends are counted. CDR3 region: CASGVGLGNQPQHF.

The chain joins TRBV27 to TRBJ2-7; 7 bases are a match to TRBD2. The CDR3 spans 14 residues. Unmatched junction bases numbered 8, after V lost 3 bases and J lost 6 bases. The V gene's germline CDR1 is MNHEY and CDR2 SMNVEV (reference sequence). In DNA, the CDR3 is TGTGCCAGCAGTTTCCGGGGGGTGGATAGCGAGCAGTACTTC. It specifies CASSFRGVDSEQYF.

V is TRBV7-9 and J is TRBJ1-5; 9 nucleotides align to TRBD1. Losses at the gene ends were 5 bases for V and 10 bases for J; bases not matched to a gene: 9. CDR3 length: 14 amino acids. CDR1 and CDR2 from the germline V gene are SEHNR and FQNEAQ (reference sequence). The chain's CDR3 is CASSATTGGEPQHF. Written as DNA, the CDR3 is TGTGCCAGCAGCGCGACGACAGGGGGGGAACCCCAGCATTTT.

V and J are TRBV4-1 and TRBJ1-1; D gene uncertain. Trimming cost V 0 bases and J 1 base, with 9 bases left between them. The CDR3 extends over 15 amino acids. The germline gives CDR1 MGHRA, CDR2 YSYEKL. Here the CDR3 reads CASSQDEGANTEAFF. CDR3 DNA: TGCGCCAGCAGCCAAGATGAAGGAGCGAACACTGAAGCTTTCTTT.